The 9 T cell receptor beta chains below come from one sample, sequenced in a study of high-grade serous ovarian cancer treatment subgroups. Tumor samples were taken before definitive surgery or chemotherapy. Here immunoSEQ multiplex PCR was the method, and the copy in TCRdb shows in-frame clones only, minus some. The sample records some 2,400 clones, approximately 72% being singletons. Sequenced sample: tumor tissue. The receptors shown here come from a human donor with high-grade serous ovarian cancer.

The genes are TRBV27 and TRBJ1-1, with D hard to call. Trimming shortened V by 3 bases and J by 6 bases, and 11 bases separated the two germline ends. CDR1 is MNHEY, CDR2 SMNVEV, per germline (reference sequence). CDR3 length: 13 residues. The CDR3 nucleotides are TGTGCCAGCAGTTTGGCCGTGGGGTCTGAAGCTTTCTTT. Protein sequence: CASSLAVGSEAFF.

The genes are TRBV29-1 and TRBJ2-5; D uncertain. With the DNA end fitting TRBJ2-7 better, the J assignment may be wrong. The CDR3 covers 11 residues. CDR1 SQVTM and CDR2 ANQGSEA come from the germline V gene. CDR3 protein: CSVGWNYEQYF. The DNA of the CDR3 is TGCAGCGTTGGTTGGAACTACGAGCAGTACTTC.

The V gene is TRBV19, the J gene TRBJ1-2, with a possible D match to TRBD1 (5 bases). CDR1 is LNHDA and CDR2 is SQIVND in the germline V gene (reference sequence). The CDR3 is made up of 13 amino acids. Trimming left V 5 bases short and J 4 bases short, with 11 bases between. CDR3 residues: CASSSGTIYGYTF. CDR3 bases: TGTGCCAGTAGTTCCGGGACCATCTATGGCTACACCTTC.

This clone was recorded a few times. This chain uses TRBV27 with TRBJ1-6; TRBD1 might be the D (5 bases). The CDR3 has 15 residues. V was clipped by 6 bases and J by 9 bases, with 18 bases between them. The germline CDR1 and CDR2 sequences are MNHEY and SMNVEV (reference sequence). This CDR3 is CASSFGGRVSSPLHF. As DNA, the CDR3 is TGTGCCAGCAGCTTTGGGGGAAGGGTTAGTTCACCCCTCCACTTT.

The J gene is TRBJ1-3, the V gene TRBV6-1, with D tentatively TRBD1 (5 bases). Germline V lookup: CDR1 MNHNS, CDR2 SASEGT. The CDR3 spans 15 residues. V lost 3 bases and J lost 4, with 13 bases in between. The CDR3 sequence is CASSEPGTLGNTIYF. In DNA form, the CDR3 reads TGTGCCAGCAGTGAGCCCGGGACCCTGGGAAACACCATATATTTT.

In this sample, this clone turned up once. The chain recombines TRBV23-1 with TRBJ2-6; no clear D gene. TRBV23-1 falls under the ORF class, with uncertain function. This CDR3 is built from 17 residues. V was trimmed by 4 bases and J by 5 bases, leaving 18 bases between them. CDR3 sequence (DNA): TGCGCCAGCAGTCGAGCCAGGCAACAAAGTCGGGCCAACGTCCTGACTTTC. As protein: CASSRARQQSRANVLTF.

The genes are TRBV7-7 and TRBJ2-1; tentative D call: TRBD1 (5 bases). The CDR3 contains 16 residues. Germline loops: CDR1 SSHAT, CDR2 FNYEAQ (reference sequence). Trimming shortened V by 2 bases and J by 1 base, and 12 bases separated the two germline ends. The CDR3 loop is CASSLMSGSSYNEQFF. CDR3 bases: TGTGCCAGCAGCTTAATGTCAGGGTCTTCCTACAATGAGCAGTTCTTC.

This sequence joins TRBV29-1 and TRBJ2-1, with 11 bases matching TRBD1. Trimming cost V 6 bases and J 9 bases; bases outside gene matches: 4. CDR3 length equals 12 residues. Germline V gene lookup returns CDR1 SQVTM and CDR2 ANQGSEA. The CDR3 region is CSVDRGRSEQFF. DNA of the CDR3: TGCAGCGTGGACAGGGGGCGGTCTGAGCAGTTCTTC.

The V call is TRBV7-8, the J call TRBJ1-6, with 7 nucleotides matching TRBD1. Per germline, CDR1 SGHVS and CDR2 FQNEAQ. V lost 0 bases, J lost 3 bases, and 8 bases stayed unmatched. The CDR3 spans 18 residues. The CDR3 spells CASSLAGGAGGYNSPLHF. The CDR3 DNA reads TGTGCCAGCAGCTTAGCTGGCGGGGCAGGGGGCTATAATTCACCCCTCCACTTT.